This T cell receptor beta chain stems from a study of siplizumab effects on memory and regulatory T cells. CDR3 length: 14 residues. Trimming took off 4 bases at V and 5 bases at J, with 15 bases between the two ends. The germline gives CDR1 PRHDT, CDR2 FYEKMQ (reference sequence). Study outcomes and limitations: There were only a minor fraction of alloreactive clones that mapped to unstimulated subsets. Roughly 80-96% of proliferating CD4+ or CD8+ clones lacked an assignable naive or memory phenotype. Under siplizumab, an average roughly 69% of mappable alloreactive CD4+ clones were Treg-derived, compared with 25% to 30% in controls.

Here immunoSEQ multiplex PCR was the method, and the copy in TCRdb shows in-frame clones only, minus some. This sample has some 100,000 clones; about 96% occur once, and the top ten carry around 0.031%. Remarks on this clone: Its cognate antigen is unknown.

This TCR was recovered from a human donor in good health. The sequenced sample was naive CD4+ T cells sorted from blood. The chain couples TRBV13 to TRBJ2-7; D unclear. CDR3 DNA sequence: TGTGCCAGCAGCTCCACCACCTCTGTGGACGAGCAGTACTTC. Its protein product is CASSSTTSVDEQYF.